These T cell receptor beta chains were read from a single sample in a study of T cell clonotyping in hematopoietic cell transplantation. Using immunoSEQ multiplex PCR, the repertoire was profiled, and TCRdb retains in-frame clones only, with some absent. The sample includes under 7,500 clones, roughly nine tenths of them seen just once. The source material was peripheral blood mononuclear cells, sampled 100 days after allogeneic stem cell transplant. The receptors here all came from a male patient aged 40-50 years who had an allogeneic stem cell transplant from an unrelated donor, so the T cells may come from the graft donor. Some clones in this sample may be carry-over from other donors' samples. The CDR3 runs from the conserved cysteine through the conserved F or W. A D gene is named only where the DNA matches it firmly. Size values are once, few and many counts, or a class for expanded clones, and some rows have none.

CDR3 length: 14
clone size: few
D gene: -
J gene: TRBJ2-7
V gene: TRBV25-1
CDR3 protein: CASMGGPGFFRQYF
CDR3 DNA: TGTGCCAGCATGGGGGGGCCGGGGTTTTTTCGGCAGTACTTC

CDR3 length: 18
clone size: -
D gene: -
J gene: TRBJ1-2
V gene: TRBV7-9
CDR3 protein: CASSAGSTGTHRLYGYTF
CDR3 DNA: TGTGCCAGCAGCGCTGGGTCCACAGGGACCCACCGCCTCTATGGCTACACCTTC

CDR3 length: 12
clone size: once
D gene: -
J gene: TRBJ1-1
V gene: TRBV5-1
CDR3 protein: CASSLSRGEAFF
CDR3 DNA: TGCGCCAGCAGCTTGTCCCGTGGGGAAGCTTTCTTT

CDR3 length: 14
clone size: -
D gene: -
J gene: TRBJ2-7
V gene: TRBV11-3
CDR3 protein: CASSLERQSYEQYF
CDR3 DNA: TGTGCCAGCAGCTTAGAGAGGCAGTCCTACGAGCAGTACTTC

CDR3 length: 15
clone size: -
D gene: TRBD2
J gene: TRBJ2-1
V gene: TRBV5-4
CDR3 protein: CASSLGTSGYNEQFF
CDR3 DNA: TGTGCCAGCAGCCTCGGGACTAGCGGGTACAATGAGCAGTTCTTC

CDR3 length: 14
clone size: once
D gene: -
J gene: TRBJ1-2
V gene: TRBV7-2
CDR3 protein: CASSLDAGRYGYTF
CDR3 DNA: TGTGCCAGCAGCTTAGACGCAGGGAGGTATGGCTACACCTTC

CDR3 length: 15
clone size: -
D gene: TRBD1
J gene: TRBJ1-3
V gene: TRBV10-3
CDR3 protein: CAISESGRGRNTIYF
CDR3 DNA: TGTGCCATCAGTGAGTCTGGCAGGGGGAGAAACACCATATATTTT

CDR3 length: 14
clone size: -
D gene: TRBD2
J gene: TRBJ2-1
V gene: TRBV5-1
CDR3 protein: CASSWTSGYNEQFF
CDR3 DNA: TGCGCCAGCAGCTGGACTAGCGGTTACAATGAGCAGTTCTTC

CDR3 length: 15
clone size: -
D gene: -
J gene: TRBJ1-3
V gene: TRBV6-5
CDR3 protein: CASSYSFGPGNTIYF
CDR3 DNA: TGTGCCAGCAGTTACTCGTTCGGACCTGGAAACACCATATATTTT

CDR3 length: 14
clone size: -
D gene: -
J gene: TRBJ2-2
V gene: TRBV5-8
CDR3 protein: CASSFQLNTGELFF
CDR3 DNA: TGTGCCAGCAGCTTCCAGTTGAACACCGGGGAGCTGTTTTTT

CDR3 length: 15
clone size: once
D gene: -
J gene: TRBJ1-5
V gene: TRBV4-2
CDR3 protein: CASSQDGRRNQPQHF
CDR3 DNA: TGTGCCAGCAGCCAAGATGGGAGGCGCAATCAGCCCCAGCATTTT

CDR3 length: 15
clone size: -
D gene: TRBD1
J gene: TRBJ2-7
V gene: TRBV30
CDR3 protein: CAGRSNRGLGGEQYF
CDR3 DNA: TGTGCCGGGAGAAGCAACAGGGGCCTTGGCGGCGAGCAGTACTTC

CDR3 length: 14
clone size: -
D gene: -
J gene: TRBJ2-3
V gene: TRBV7-3
CDR3 protein: CASSLAPSTDTQYF
CDR3 DNA: TGTGCCAGCAGCTTGGCACCTAGCACAGATACGCAGTATTTT

CDR3 length: 14
clone size: -
D gene: -
J gene: TRBJ2-7
V gene: TRBV28
CDR3 protein: CASRPPGAGYEQYF
CDR3 DNA: TGTGCCAGCAGGCCTCCTGGGGCCGGCTACGAGCAGTACTTC

CDR3 length: 14
clone size: -
D gene: -
J gene: TRBJ2-1
V gene: TRBV7-8
CDR3 protein: CASSFQTGRNEQFF
CDR3 DNA: TGTGCCAGCAGCTTTCAAACAGGTAGGAATGAGCAGTTCTTC

CDR3 length: 11
clone size: -
D gene: -
J gene: TRBJ2-5
V gene: TRBV28
CDR3 protein: CASSLQETQYF
CDR3 DNA: TGTGCCAGCAGTTTGCAAGAGACCCAGTACTTC

CDR3 length: 15
clone size: once
D gene: TRBD1
J gene: TRBJ2-3
V gene: TRBV6-5
CDR3 protein: CASSPGTGSTDTQYF
CDR3 DNA: TGTGCCAGCAGCCCAGGGACAGGAAGCACAGATACGCAGTATTTT

CDR3 length: 12
clone size: -
D gene: -
J gene: TRBJ1-4
V gene: TRBV25-1
CDR3 protein: CASSAQREKLFF
CDR3 DNA: TGTGCCAGCAGTGCCCAGCGTGAAAAACTGTTTTTT

CDR3 length: 13
clone size: once
D gene: -
J gene: TRBJ2-5
V gene: TRBV5-6
CDR3 protein: CASSFPGPETQYF
CDR3 DNA: TGTGCCAGCAGCTTTCCGGGCCCAGAGACCCAGTACTTC

CDR3 length: 15
clone size: -
D gene: -
J gene: TRBJ1-2
V gene: TRBV7-9
CDR3 protein: CASSLAAYRAGGYTF
CDR3 DNA: TGTGCCAGCAGCTTAGCGGCCTATAGAGCGGGGGGCTACACCTTC

CDR3 length: 14
clone size: -
D gene: TRBD1
J gene: TRBJ1-1
V gene: TRBV27
CDR3 protein: CASSLTGDFSEAFF
CDR3 DNA: TGTGCCAGCAGTCTGACAGGGGATTTCTCTGAAGCTTTCTTT

CDR3 length: 15
clone size: -
D gene: -
J gene: TRBJ1-4
V gene: TRBV30
CDR3 protein: CAWSPKEGVGEKLFF
CDR3 DNA: TGTGCCTGGAGTCCTAAAGAGGGAGTGGGTGAAAAACTGTTTTTT

CDR3 length: 16
clone size: -
D gene: -
J gene: TRBJ2-3
V gene: TRBV7-2
CDR3 protein: CASSLRGYGGGDTQYF
CDR3 DNA: TGTGCCAGCAGCCTTCGGGGATACGGGGGCGGAGATACGCAGTATTTT

CDR3 length: 12
clone size: -
D gene: -
J gene: TRBJ1-2
V gene: TRBV30
CDR3 protein: CAWSSTGVGYTF
CDR3 DNA: TGTGCCTGGAGTTCCACTGGTGTAGGCTACACCTTC

CDR3 length: 14
clone size: -
D gene: TRBD2
J gene: TRBJ2-7
V gene: TRBV28
CDR3 protein: CASRLAGGPSEQYF
CDR3 DNA: TGTGCCAGCAGACTAGCGGGGGGGCCTAGCGAGCAGTACTTC

CDR3 length: 13
clone size: -
D gene: -
J gene: TRBJ1-1
V gene: TRBV25-1
CDR3 protein: CASTRGLNTEAFF
CDR3 DNA: TGTGCCAGCACGCGGGGCCTGAACACTGAAGCTTTCTTT

CDR3 length: 15
clone size: -
D gene: -
J gene: TRBJ2-7
V gene: TRBV28
CDR3 protein: CASSLPTDSSYEQYF
CDR3 DNA: TGTGCCAGCAGTTTGCCGACGGACAGCTCCTACGAGCAGTACTTC

CDR3 length: 16
clone size: -
D gene: -
J gene: TRBJ2-2
V gene: TRBV7-8
CDR3 protein: CASSLRPGAGTGELFF
CDR3 DNA: TGTGCCAGCAGCCTTCGACCGGGTGCGGGCACCGGGGAGCTGTTTTTT

CDR3 length: 18
clone size: -
D gene: TRBD2
J gene: TRBJ2-4
V gene: TRBV25-1
CDR3 protein: CASSGQTPTSGGKNIQYF
CDR3 DNA: TGTGCCAGCAGTGGCCAAACCCCGACTAGCGGGGGAAAAAACATTCAGTACTTC

CDR3 length: 14
clone size: -
D gene: -
J gene: TRBJ1-2
V gene: TRBV30
CDR3 protein: CAWRPRDSSHGYTF
CDR3 DNA: TGTGCCTGGAGACCTAGGGACTCCAGCCATGGCTACACCTTC

CDR3 length: 13
clone size: -
D gene: -
J gene: TRBJ1-1
V gene: TRBV25-1
CDR3 protein: CASRIWEGTEAFF
CDR3 DNA: TGTGCCAGCAGAATCTGGGAAGGCACTGAAGCTTTCTTT

CDR3 length: 15
clone size: -
D gene: -
J gene: TRBJ1-6
V gene: TRBV5-1
CDR3 protein: CASKEQDSYNSPLHF
CDR3 DNA: TGCGCCAGCAAGGAGCAGGACTCCTATAATTCACCCCTCCACTTT

CDR3 length: 14
clone size: -
D gene: -
J gene: TRBJ2-7
V gene: TRBV4-1
CDR3 protein: CASSQVGGVHEQYF
CDR3 DNA: TGCGCCAGCAGCCAAGTTGGCGGGGTCCACGAGCAGTACTTC

CDR3 length: 14
clone size: -
D gene: -
J gene: TRBJ1-1
V gene: TRBV30
CDR3 protein: CAWSRLNGRGRAFF
CDR3 DNA: TGTGCCTGGAGCCGGTTGAATGGAAGGGGACGAGCTTTCTTT

CDR3 length: 15
clone size: -
D gene: -
J gene: TRBJ1-2
V gene: TRBV11-2
CDR3 protein: CASSLGRSEGYGYTF
CDR3 DNA: TGTGCCAGCAGCTTAGGGAGGTCAGAAGGCTATGGCTACACCTTC

CDR3 length: 15
clone size: -
D gene: -
J gene: TRBJ1-5
V gene: TRBV19
CDR3 protein: CASSIWQVFNQPQHF
CDR3 DNA: TGTGCCAGTAGTATTTGGCAGGTTTTCAATCAGCCCCAGCATTTT

CDR3 length: 14
clone size: -
D gene: -
J gene: TRBJ1-2
V gene: TRBV29-1
CDR3 protein: CSVADKDLFYGYTF
CDR3 DNA: TGCAGCGTTGCCGACAAGGATCTTTTCTATGGCTACACCTTC

CDR3 length: 12
clone size: -
D gene: -
J gene: TRBJ2-3
V gene: TRBV30
CDR3 protein: CAWTRLGRRQYF
CDR3 DNA: TGTGCCTGGACTCGACTGGGGCGCAGACAGTATTTT

CDR3 length: 11
clone size: -
D gene: -
J gene: TRBJ2-3
V gene: TRBV5-1
CDR3 protein: CASSQADTQYF
CDR3 DNA: TGCGCCAGTAGCCAGGCAGATACGCAGTATTTT

CDR3 length: 15
clone size: -
D gene: -
J gene: TRBJ1-5
V gene: TRBV6-5
CDR3 protein: CASSYSGRWDQPQHF
CDR3 DNA: TGTGCCAGCAGTTACTCGGGCAGGTGGGATCAGCCCCAGCATTTT

CDR3 length: 14
clone size: -
D gene: TRBD2
J gene: TRBJ2-5
V gene: TRBV6-1
CDR3 protein: CASSESGGQETQYF
CDR3 DNA: TGTGCCAGCAGTGAATCGGGGGGTCAAGAGACCCAGTACTTC

CDR3 length: 15
clone size: -
D gene: -
J gene: TRBJ1-4
V gene: TRBV7-2
CDR3 protein: CASSPISSRSEKLFF
CDR3 DNA: TGTGCCAGCAGCCCCATATCCTCGCGGAGTGAAAAACTGTTTTTT

CDR3 length: 17
clone size: -
D gene: TRBD1
J gene: TRBJ1-5
V gene: TRBV25-1
CDR3 protein: CASSAQGASRSNQPQHF
CDR3 DNA: TGTGCCAGCAGTGCCCAGGGGGCATCTAGGAGCAATCAGCCCCAGCATTTT

CDR3 length: 16
clone size: -
D gene: -
J gene: TRBJ1-2
V gene: TRBV7-3
CDR3 protein: CASSLGDGGLNNLYTF
CDR3 DNA: TGTGCCAGCAGCTTGGGGGACGGAGGTCTTAATAATCTCTACACCTTC

CDR3 length: 16
clone size: -
D gene: TRBD2
J gene: TRBJ2-7
V gene: TRBV4-1
CDR3 protein: CASSQGRLAGEYEQYF
CDR3 DNA: TGCGCCAGCAGCCAAGGGCGACTAGCGGGGGAATACGAGCAGTACTTC

CDR3 length: 15
clone size: -
D gene: TRBD1
J gene: TRBJ1-2
V gene: TRBV10-3
CDR3 protein: CAISGPGQVIYGYTF
CDR3 DNA: TGTGCCATCAGTGGACCGGGACAGGTAATCTATGGCTACACCTTC

CDR3 length: 19
clone size: -
D gene: -
J gene: TRBJ2-6
V gene: TRBV4-1
CDR3 protein: CASSQDPSGALSGANVLTF
CDR3 DNA: TGCGCCAGCAGCCAAGATCCTTCAGGGGCCCTCTCTGGGGCCAACGTCCTGACTTTC

CDR3 length: 19
clone size: -
D gene: -
J gene: TRBJ2-7
V gene: TRBV4-3
CDR3 protein: CASSQGVAWRQEPSYEQYF
CDR3 DNA: TGCGCCAGCAGCCAAGGGGTGGCGTGGAGACAGGAGCCTTCCTACGAGCAGTACTTC